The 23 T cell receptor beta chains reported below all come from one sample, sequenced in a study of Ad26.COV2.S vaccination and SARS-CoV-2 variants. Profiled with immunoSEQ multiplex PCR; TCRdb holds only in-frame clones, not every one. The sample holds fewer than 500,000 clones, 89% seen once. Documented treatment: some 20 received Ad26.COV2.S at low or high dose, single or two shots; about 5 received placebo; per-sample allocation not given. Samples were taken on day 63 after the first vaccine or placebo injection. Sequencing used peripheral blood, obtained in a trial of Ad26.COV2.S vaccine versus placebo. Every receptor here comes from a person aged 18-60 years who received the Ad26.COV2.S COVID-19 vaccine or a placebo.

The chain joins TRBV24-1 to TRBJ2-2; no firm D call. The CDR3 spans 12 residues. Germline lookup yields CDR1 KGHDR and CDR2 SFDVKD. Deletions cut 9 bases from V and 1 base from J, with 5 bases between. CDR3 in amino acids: CATSRNTGELFF. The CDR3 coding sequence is TGTGCCACCTCAAGGAACACCGGGGAGCTGTTTTTT.

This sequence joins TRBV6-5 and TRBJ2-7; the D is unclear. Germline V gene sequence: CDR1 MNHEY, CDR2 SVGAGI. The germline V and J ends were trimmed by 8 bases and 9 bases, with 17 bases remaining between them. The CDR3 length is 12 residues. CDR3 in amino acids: CASRTGRSRQYF. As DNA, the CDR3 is TGTGCCAGCCGGACGGGCAGGAGTCGGCAGTACTTC.

CDR3 region: CASSQEEALAGVTDEQYF. The DNA of the CDR3 is TGCGCCAGCAGCCAAGAGGAGGCACTAGCGGGGGTCACTGACGAGCAGTACTTC. This chain links TRBV4-1 with TRBJ2-7; TRBD2 matches at 11 bases. The germline V gene has CDR1 MGHRA and CDR2 YSYEKL. CDR3 length equals 18 residues. Unmatched junction bases numbered 12, after V lost 0 bases and J lost 5 bases.

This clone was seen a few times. The DNA for the CDR3 is TGCGCCAGCAGCCTCACGACAGGGGACAATCAGCCCCAGCATTTT. Amino acid sequence: CASSLTTGDNQPQHF. The chain combines TRBV5-1 with TRBJ1-5, with 8 bases lining up with TRBD1. CDR1 and CDR2 (germline): SGHRS, YFSETQ. The CDR3 spans 15 residues. Germline trimming cut 4 bases from V and 3 bases from J; bases unmatched to any gene: 6.

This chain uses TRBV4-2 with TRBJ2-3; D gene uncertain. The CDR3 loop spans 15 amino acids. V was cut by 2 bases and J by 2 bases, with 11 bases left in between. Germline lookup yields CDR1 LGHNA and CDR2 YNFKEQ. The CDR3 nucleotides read TGTGCCAGCAGCCAATCCAGGTCAGACACAGATACGCAGTATTTT. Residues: CASSQSRSDTDTQYF.

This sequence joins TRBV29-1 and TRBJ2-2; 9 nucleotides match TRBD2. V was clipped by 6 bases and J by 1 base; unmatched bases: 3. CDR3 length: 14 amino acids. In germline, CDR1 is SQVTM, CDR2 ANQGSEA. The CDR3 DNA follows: TGCAGCGTCCAGACTAGCGGGAACACCGGGGAGCTGTTTTTT. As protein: CSVQTSGNTGELFF.

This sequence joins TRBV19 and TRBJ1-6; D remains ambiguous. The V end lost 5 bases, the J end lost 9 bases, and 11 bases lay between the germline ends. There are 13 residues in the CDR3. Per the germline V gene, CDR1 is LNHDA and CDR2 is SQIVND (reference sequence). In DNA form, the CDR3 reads TGTGCCAGTAGTCAAACGGGATCTTCACCCCTCCACTTT. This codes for CASSQTGSSPLHF. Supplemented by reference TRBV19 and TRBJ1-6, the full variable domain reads DGGITQSPKYLFRKEGQNVTLSCEQNLNHDAMYWYRQDPGQGLRLIYYSQIVNDFQKGDIAEGYSVSREKKESFPLTVTSAQKNPTAFYLCASSQTGSSPLHFGNGTRLTVT.

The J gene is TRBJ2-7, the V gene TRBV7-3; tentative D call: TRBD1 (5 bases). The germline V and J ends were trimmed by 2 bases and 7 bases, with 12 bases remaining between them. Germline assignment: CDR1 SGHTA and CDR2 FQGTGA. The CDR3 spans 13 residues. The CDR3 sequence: CASSLYGRQEQYF. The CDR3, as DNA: TGTGCCAGCAGCTTATACGGCCGACAGGAGCAGTACTTC.

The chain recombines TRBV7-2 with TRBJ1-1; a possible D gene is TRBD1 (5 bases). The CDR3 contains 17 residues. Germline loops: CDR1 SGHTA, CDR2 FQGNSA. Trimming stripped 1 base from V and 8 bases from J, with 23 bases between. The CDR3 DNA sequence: TGTGCCAGCAGCTTAGAGTACTGGGCGGGACTTAAGATAGAAGCTTTCTTT. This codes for CASSLEYWAGLKIEAFF.

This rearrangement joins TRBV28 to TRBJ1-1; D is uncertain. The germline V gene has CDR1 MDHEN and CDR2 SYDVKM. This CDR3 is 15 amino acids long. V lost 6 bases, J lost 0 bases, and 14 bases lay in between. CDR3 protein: CASRRPYLLNTEAFF. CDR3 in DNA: TGTGCCAGCAGACGCCCATACCTACTGAACACTGAAGCTTTCTTT.

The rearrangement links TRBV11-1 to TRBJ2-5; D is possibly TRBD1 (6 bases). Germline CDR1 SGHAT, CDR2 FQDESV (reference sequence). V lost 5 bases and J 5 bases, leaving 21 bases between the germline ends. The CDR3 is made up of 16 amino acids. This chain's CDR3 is CASSHRTRGGQETQYF. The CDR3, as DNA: TGTGCCAGCAGCCATAGGACCAGGGGCGGTCAGGAGACCCAGTACTTC.

The CDR3 here is CASRREFTGMVDGDIQYF. For the CDR3, the DNA is TGTGCCAGCAGGCGGGAGTTTACGGGGATGGTCGATGGTGACATTCAGTACTTC. V is TRBV27 and J is TRBJ2-4, with TRBD2 matching 7 bases. This CDR3 comprises 18 residues. From germline, CDR1 is MNHEY and CDR2 SMNVEV (reference sequence). Unmatched junction bases numbered 22, after V lost 6 bases and J lost 8 bases.

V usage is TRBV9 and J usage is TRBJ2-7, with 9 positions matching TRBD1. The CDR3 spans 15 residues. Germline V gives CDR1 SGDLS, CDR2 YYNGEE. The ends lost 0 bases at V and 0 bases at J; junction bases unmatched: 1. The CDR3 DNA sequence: TGTGCCAGCAGCGTAGGGACAGGGGTCTCCTACGAGCAGTACTTC. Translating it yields CASSVGTGVSYEQYF. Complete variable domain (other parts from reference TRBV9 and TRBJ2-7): DSGVTQTPKHLITATGQRVTLRCSPRSGDLSVYWYQQSLDQGLQFLIQYYNGEERAKGNILERFSAQQFPDLHSELNLSSLELGDSALYFCASSVGTGVSYEQYFGPGTRLTVT.

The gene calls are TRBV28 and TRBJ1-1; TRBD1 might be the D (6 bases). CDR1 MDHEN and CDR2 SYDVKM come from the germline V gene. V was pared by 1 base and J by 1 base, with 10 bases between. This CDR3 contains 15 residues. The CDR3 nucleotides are TGTGCCAGCAGTTTATTGAGGACAGAGAACACTGAAGCTTTCTTT. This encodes CASSLLRTENTEAFF.

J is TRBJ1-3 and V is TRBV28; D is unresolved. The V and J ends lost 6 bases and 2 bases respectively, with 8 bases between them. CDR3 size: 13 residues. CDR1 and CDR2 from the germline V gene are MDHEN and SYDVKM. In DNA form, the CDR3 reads TGTGCCAGCAGAGGGAACACTGGAAACACCATATATTTT. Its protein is CASRGNTGNTIYF.

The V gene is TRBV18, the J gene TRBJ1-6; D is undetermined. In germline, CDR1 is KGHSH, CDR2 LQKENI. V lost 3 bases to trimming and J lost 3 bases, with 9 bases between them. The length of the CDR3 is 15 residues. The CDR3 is CASSPRGNYNSPLHF. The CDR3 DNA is TGTGCCAGCTCACCCCGCGGGAACTATAATTCACCCCTCCACTTT.

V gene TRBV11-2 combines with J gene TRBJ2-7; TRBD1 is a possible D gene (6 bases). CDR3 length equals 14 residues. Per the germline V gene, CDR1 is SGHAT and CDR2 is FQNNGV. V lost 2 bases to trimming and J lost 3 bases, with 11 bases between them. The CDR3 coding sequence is TGTGCCAGCAGCTTACAGGGGTCCTACTACGAGCAGTACGTC. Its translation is CASSLQGSYYEQYV.

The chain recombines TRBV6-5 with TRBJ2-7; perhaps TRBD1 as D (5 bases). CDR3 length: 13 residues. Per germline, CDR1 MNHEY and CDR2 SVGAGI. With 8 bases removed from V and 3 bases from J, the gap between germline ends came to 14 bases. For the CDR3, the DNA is TGTGCCAGCTCGCGCCAGGGTTACTACGAGCAGTACTTC. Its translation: CASSRQGYYEQYF.

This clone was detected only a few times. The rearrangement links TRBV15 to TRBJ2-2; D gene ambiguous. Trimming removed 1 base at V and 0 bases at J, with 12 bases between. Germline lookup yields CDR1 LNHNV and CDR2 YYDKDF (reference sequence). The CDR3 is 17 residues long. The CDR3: CATSRVLSFSNTGELFF. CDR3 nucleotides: TGTGCCACCAGCAGAGTCCTGTCCTTCTCGAACACCGGGGAGCTGTTTTTT. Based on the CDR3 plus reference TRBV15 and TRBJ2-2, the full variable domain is DAMVIQNPRYQVTQFGKPVTLSCSQTLNHNVMYWYQQKSSQAPKLLFHYYDKDFNNEADTPDNFQSRRPNTSFCFLDIRSPGLGDTAMYLCATSRVLSFSNTGELFFGEGSRLTVL.

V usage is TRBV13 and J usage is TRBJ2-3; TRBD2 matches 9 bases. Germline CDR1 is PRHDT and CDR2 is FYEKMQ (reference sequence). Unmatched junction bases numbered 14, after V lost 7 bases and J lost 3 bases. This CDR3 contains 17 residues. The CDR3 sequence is CASTAIGYSGSTDTQYF. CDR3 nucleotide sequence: TGTGCCAGCACCGCAATCGGGTATAGCGGGAGTACAGATACGCAGTATTTT.

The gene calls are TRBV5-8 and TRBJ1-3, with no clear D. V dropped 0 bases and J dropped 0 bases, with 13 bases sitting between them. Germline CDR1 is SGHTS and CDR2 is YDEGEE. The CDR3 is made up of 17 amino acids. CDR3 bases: TGTGCCAGCAGCTTGGAGGCTGGCAGCGTCTCTGGAAACACCATATATTTT. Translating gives CASSLEAGSVSGNTIYF.

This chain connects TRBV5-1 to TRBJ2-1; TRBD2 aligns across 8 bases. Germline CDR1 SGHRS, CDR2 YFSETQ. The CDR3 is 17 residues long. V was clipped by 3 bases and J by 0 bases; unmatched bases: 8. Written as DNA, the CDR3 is TGCGCCAGCAGCTCCGTTCCCAGCGGGAGCTCCTACAATGAGCAGTTCTTC. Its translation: CASSSVPSGSSYNEQFF.

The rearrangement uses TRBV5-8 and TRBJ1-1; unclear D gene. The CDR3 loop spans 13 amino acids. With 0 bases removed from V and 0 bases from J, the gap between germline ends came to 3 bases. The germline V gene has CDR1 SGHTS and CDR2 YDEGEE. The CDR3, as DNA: TGTGCCAGCAGCTTGGCGCTGAACACTGAAGCTTTCTTT. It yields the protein CASSLALNTEAFF.